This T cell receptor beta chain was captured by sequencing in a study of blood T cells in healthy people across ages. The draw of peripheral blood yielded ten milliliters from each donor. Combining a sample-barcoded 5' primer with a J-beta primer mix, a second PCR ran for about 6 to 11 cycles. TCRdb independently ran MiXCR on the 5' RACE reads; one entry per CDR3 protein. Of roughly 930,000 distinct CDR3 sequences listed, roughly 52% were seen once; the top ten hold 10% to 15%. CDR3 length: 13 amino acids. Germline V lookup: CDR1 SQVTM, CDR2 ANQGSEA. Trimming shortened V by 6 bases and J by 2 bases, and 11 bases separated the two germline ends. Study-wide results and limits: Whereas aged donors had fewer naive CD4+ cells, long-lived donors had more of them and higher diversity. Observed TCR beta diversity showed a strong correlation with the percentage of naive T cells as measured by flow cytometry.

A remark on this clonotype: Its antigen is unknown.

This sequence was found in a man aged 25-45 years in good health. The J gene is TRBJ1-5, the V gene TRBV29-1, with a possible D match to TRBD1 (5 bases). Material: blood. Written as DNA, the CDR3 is TGCAGCGTCTGGGGCGGAGGCAATCAGCCCCAGCATTTT. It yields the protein CSVWGGGNQPQHF.